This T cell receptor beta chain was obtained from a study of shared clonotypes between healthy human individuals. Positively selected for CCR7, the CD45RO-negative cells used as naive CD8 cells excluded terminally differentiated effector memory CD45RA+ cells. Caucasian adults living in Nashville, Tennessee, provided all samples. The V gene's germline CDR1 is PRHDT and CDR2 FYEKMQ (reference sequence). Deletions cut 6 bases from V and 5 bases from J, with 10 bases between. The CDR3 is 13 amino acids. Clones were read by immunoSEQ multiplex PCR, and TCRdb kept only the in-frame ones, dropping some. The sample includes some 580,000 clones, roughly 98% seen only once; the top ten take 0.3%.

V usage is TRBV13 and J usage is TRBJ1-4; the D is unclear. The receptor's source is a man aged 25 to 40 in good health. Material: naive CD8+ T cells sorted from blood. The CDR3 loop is CASRGRGNEKLFF. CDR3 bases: TGTGCCAGCAGAGGCCGTGGAAATGAAAAACTGTTTTTT. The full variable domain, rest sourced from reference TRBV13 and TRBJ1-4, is AAGVIQSPRHLIKEKRETATLKCYPIPRHDTVYWYQQGPGQDPQFLISFYEKMQSDKGSIPDRFSAQQFSDYHSELNMSSLELGDSALYFCASRGRGNEKLFFGSGTQLSVL.